What follows are 21 T cell receptor beta chains derived from one specimen sequenced in a study of glioma-infiltrating T cells. TCR alpha and beta CDR3 regions were amplified from RNA using iRepertoire nested multiplex PCR. In TCRdb, the multiplex PCR reads were re-called with MiXCR into one record per CDR3 protein. The sample consists of tens of thousands of distinct CDR3 sequences, about a quarter of them appearing once. Sequenced sample: glioma tissue, nonneoplastic brain tissue, or PBMCs (not recorded which). Source of these receptors: a human donor with low-grade glioma or glioblastoma, undergoing nonglioma brain surgery, or in good health (not recorded which).

This clonotype was recorded many times. J is TRBJ1-5 and V is TRBV19, with D perhaps TRBD1 (6 bases). V was pared by 6 bases and J by 1 base, with 16 bases between. Germline V gene data show CDR1 as LNHDA and CDR2 as SQIVND (reference sequence). The CDR3 extends over 16 amino acids. As DNA, the CDR3 is TGTGCCAGTAGCCCCTTACAGGGAAGAAGCAATCAGCCCCAGCATTTT. This gives the protein CASSPLQGRSNQPQHF.

This clonotype was observed at least ten times. The rearrangement links TRBV20-1 to TRBJ1-6, with a weak D call TRBD1 (6 bases). Germline V gene sequence: CDR1 DFQATT, CDR2 SNEGSKA (reference sequence). The CDR3 extends over 15 amino acids. V lost 1 base and J lost 5, with 12 bases in between. CDR3 sequence reads: CSARAWTENNSPLHF. The CDR3 nucleotides are TGCAGTGCTAGAGCCTGGACAGAAAATAATTCACCCCTCCACTTT.

This clonotype was seen many times. The J gene is TRBJ1-2, the V gene TRBV18; D not resolved. Germline CDR1 KGHSH, CDR2 LQKENI. V was clipped by 3 bases and J by 2 bases, with 10 bases between them. The CDR3 runs to 14 residues. CDR3 DNA: TGTGCCAGCTCACCTCAGAGCAACAACTATGGCTACACCTTC. This sequence encodes CASSPQSNNYGYTF.

This clonotype turned up a few times. The chain combines TRBV19 with TRBJ1-5; 7 nucleotides agree with TRBD1. CDR1 is LNHDA, CDR2 SQIVND, per germline (reference sequence). The CDR3 loop spans 14 amino acids. Trimming took 7 bases from V and 2 from J; bases not matched to a gene: 5. The DNA for the CDR3 is TGTGCCAGTAACAGGGGAGAGGGCAATCAGCCCCAGCATTTT. Translating it yields CASNRGEGNQPQHF.

This clonotype was seen ten or more times. The V gene is TRBV20-1, the J gene TRBJ1-3; D call uncertain. Deletions cut 4 bases from V and 4 bases from J, with 5 bases between. In germline, CDR1 is DFQATT, CDR2 SNEGSKA (reference sequence). The CDR3 has 11 amino acids. CDR3 in DNA: TGCAGTGCTACCTCCGGAAACACCATATATTTT. Translating gives CSATSGNTIYF.

The chain joins TRBV12-3 or TRBV12-4 to TRBJ2-7; a weak D match, TRBD2 (5 bases). V lost 6 bases, J lost 5 bases, and 20 bases lay in between. CDR3 size: 15 residues. CDR3 residues: CASSPRAPSRNEQYF. DNA of the CDR3: TGTGCCAGCAGCCCCCGAGCGCCTAGCCGAAACGAGCAGTACTTC.

This chain uses TRBV4-2 with TRBJ2-6; D remains ambiguous. CDR3 size: 17 residues. Germline CDR1 LGHNA, CDR2 YNFKEQ. Deletions cut 1 base from V and 1 base from J, with 11 bases between. The CDR3 loop is CASSQGLSNSGANVLTF. CDR3 in DNA: TGTGCCAGCAGCCAAGGTCTTTCGAATTCTGGGGCCAACGTCCTGACTTTC.

This clonotype was seen at least ten times. This chain connects TRBV7-9 to TRBJ1-5; 9 bases are shared with TRBD1. The germline V gene encodes CDR1 SEHNR and CDR2 FQNEAQ (reference sequence). V lost 5 bases, J lost 6 bases, and 8 bases stayed unmatched. The CDR3 consists of 15 residues. The CDR3 sequence is CASSKSGTGFQPQHF. CDR3 bases: TGTGCCAGCAGCAAATCCGGGACAGGGTTTCAGCCCCAGCATTTT. Combining the CDR3 with reference TRBV7-9 and TRBJ1-5 gives the whole variable domain DTGVSQNPRHKITKRGQNVTFRCDPISEHNRLYWYRQTLGQGPEFLTYFQNEAQLEKSRLLSDRFSAERPKGSFSTLEIQRTEQGDSAMYLCASSKSGTGFQPQHFGDGTRLSIL.

This clonotype was recorded many times. The chain uses TRBV2 and TRBJ2-3, with D hard to call. Germline lookup yields CDR1 SNHLY and CDR2 FYNNEI. The V end lost 10 bases, the J end lost 5 bases, and 19 bases lay between the germline ends. This CDR3 contains 14 residues. The CDR3 DNA reads as TGTGCCACCGATATTGTCGAACACAGAGATACGCAGTATTTT. It encodes CATDIVEHRDTQYF.

As to this clonotype: This may come from a read error, since a much larger clone is one base off. The rearrangement uses TRBV15 and TRBJ2-5; tentative D call: TRBD1 (6 bases). V lost 0 bases and J 5 bases, leaving 13 bases between the germline ends. Germline CDR1 and CDR2: LNHNV and YYDKDF (reference sequence). The CDR3 is 15 amino acids. The CDR3 DNA is TGTGCCACCAGCAGAGAAGTGACAGGTGGCGAGACCCAGTACTTC. Translating it yields CATSREVTGGETQYF.

This clonotype was seen only a few times. The CDR3 is CASSLTGTDNYEQYF. The CDR3 DNA reads TGTGCCAGCTCGCTTACCGGGACAGACAACTACGAGCAGTACTTC. The chain combines TRBV18 with TRBJ2-7; TRBD1 matches at 7 bases. There are 15 residues in the CDR3. Germline V CDR1 and CDR2: KGHSH, LQKENI. Losses at the gene ends were 6 bases for V and 3 bases for J; bases not matched to a gene: 11.

V gene TRBV5-1 combines with J gene TRBJ1-1; TRBD1 is a possible D gene (5 bases). V dropped 8 bases and J dropped 2 bases, with 16 bases sitting between them. CDR3 length equals 14 residues. Germline CDR1 reads SGHRS; CDR2 reads YFSETQ. CDR3 in DNA: TGCGCCAGTAGTTTACAGGAGATTAACACTGAAGCTTTCTTT. This sequence encodes CASSLQEINTEAFF.

A remark on this clonotype: A much more abundant neighbour one base away suggests this may be a read error. This chain uses TRBV6-6 with TRBJ2-3; 7 bases map to TRBD1. The CDR3 contains 15 residues. The germline V gene encodes CDR1 MNHNY and CDR2 SVGAGI (reference sequence). Trimming at V came to 6 bases and at J to 4 bases, leaving 10 bases not matched to a gene. The CDR3 DNA sequence: TGTGCCAGCAGACTCGGGACAGCGAACGCAGATACGCAGTATTTT. Protein: CASRLGTANADTQYF.

The chain links TRBV29-1 to TRBJ2-7, with D perhaps being TRBD1 or TRBD2 (5 bases each). Deletions cut 6 bases from V and 2 bases from J, with 14 bases between. The CDR3 length is 13 residues. Germline CDR1 is SQVTM and CDR2 is ANQGSEA. The DNA of the CDR3 is TGCAGCGTGAGCCGGGGCGCCGCCTACGAGCAGTACTTC. It codes for CSVSRGAAYEQYF.

As for this clonotype: A much larger clonotype is one base distant, so this may be a read error. The chain uses TRBV7-2 and TRBJ2-5, with TRBD2 matching over 7 bases. Germline loops: CDR1 SGHTA, CDR2 FQGNSA. The ends lost 4 bases at V and 7 bases at J; junction bases unmatched: 18. CDR3 size: 17 residues. CDR3 amino acids: CASSSPTTSRGVATQYF. The CDR3 DNA is TGTGCCAGCAGCTCCCCTACGACTAGCCGGGGGGTAGCGACCCAGTACTTC.

This clonotype was seen repeatedly, ten times or more. V and J are TRBV7-2 and TRBJ2-5; D may correspond to TRBD1 or TRBD2 (6 bases each). Trimming took off 1 base at V and 4 bases at J, with 13 bases between the two ends. The CDR3 totals 15 residues. Per germline, CDR1 SGHTA and CDR2 FQGNSA. The CDR3, as DNA: TGTGCCAGCAGCTTAGACGGGGGCCGAAGAGAGACCCAGTACTTC. Translation gives CASSLDGGRRETQYF. Drawing the rest from reference TRBV7-2 and TRBJ2-5, the complete variable domain is GAGVSQSPSNKVTEKGKDVELRCDPISGHTALYWYRQSLGQGLEFLIYFQGNSAPDKSGLPSDRFSAERTGGSVSTLTIQRTQQEDSAVYLCASSLDGGRRETQYFGPGTRLLVL.

About this clonotype: This could be a read error, since a much larger clone is one nucleotide away. The chain recombines TRBV7-2 with TRBJ2-5; 7 positions agree with TRBD1. The germline gives CDR1 SGHTA, CDR2 FQGNSA. The CDR3 is 15 residues long. V gave up 5 bases and J gave up 5 bases; unmatched junction bases: 11. The CDR3 region has the DNA TGTGCCAGCAGCCCAGGGGGACCAGCTTTCGAGACCCAGTACTTC. Its protein is CASSPGGPAFETQYF.

This clonotype was observed many times. This chain connects TRBV2 to TRBJ2-7; D is possibly TRBD1 or TRBD2 (5 bases each). V lost 1 base and J 5 bases, leaving 12 bases between the germline ends. The germline V gene encodes CDR1 SNHLY and CDR2 FYNNEI. This CDR3 comprises 14 residues. This chain's CDR3 is CASSEGVRGHEQYF. The CDR3 DNA follows: TGTGCCAGCAGTGAAGGAGTGAGGGGTCACGAGCAGTACTTC.

The chain is built from TRBV29-1 and TRBJ2-2, with 10 bases that match TRBD1. The CDR3 sequence is 13 residues long. Per the germline V gene, CDR1 is SQVTM and CDR2 is ANQGSEA. V shed 6 bases and J 5 bases; nucleotides not matched to a gene: 3. In DNA form, the CDR3 reads TGCAGCGTCCGACAGGGGGCGACCGGGGAGCTGTTTTTT. It yields the protein CSVRQGATGELFF.

This clonotype was recorded at least ten times. This sequence joins TRBV6-1 and TRBJ2-2; 8 bases are a match to TRBD1. V lost 7 bases, J lost 5 bases, and 6 bases stayed unmatched. The germline gives CDR1 MNHNS, CDR2 SASEGT. CDR3 length: 14 residues. CDR3 nucleotide sequence: TGTGCCAGCATTCGGCAGGGGGCGACCGGGGAGCTGTTTTTT. This gives the protein CASIRQGATGELFF.

Many counts were recorded for this clonotype. The genes are TRBV7-9 and TRBJ2-3, with 11 positions matching TRBD1. The CDR3 extends over 16 amino acids. The V gene's germline CDR1 is SEHNR and CDR2 FQNEAQ (reference sequence). V dropped 2 bases and J dropped 0; count of bases not matched to a gene: 1. The CDR3 spells CASSLRTGGSTDTQYF. As DNA, the CDR3 is TGTGCCAGCAGCTTAAGGACAGGGGGCAGCACAGATACGCAGTATTTT.